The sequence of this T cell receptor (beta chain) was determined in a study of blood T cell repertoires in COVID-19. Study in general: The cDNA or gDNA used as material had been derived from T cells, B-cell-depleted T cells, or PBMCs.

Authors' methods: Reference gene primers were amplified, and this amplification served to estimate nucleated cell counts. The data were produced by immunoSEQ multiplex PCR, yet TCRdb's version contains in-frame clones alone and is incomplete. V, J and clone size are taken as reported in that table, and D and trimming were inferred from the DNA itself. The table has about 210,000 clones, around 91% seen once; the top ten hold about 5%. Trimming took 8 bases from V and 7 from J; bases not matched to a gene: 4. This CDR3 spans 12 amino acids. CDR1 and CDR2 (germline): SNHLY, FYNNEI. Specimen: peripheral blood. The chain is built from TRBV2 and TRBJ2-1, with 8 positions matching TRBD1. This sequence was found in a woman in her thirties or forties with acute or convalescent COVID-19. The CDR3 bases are TGTGCCAGCGACAGACAGGGGAATGAGCAGTTCTTC. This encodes CASDRQGNEQFF.